The clone carrying this T cell receptor (beta chain) was seen only once. The sample belongs to a study of T cell changes during pregnancy in multiple sclerosis. Measured with immunoSEQ multiplex PCR; TCRdb has only the in-frame clones, and not every one. This table holds some 76,000 clones, 80% to 95% found once. Unmatched junction bases numbered 9, after V lost 5 bases and J lost 6 bases. This CDR3 comprises 15 residues. Germline values: CDR1 MNHEY, CDR2 SMNVEV (reference sequence). V gene TRBV27 combines with J gene TRBJ1-5, with TRBD1 matching 8 bases. The receptor's source is a female donor with multiple sclerosis, enrolled in a pregnancy study. Sample: CD4+ T cells from peripheral blood mononuclear cells, taken after pregnancy. Here the CDR3 DNA reads TGTGCCAGCAGTCCGAAGACAGGGGTTTCTCAGCCCCAGCATTTT. As protein: CASSPKTGVSQPQHF.